The source of this TCR beta chain is a study of Ad26.COV2.S vaccination and SARS-CoV-2 variants. On the study more broadly: The COV1001 Ad26.COV2.S trial arm included the donor.

The germline CDR1 and CDR2 sequences are KGHSH and LQKENI. V gave up 1 base and J gave up 8 bases, with 20 bases separating them. The CDR3 runs 16 residues. The assay was immunoSEQ multiplex PCR, and TCRdb's table has in-frame clones only and misses some. The top ten clones hold about 5.4% of a sample with about 330,000 clones, roughly 88% of them seen once. Treatment meaning: over 15 received Ad26.COV2.S at low or high dose, single or two shots; 5 received placebo; per-sample allocation not given. After the first vaccine or placebo injection, samples were drawn on day 63. Boston hosted the donor, who was an adult aged 18-55 years.

Sample: peripheral blood, taken in a trial of Ad26.COV2.S vaccine versus placebo. The chain carries TRBV18 and TRBJ1-2; D gene uncertain. The TCR originated in a person between 18 and 65 years old who received the Ad26.COV2.S COVID-19 vaccine or a placebo. The CDR3 DNA reads as TGTGCCAGCTCACCACGGTCACATCCACTGGCGGGGGGCTACACCTTC. Translation gives CASSPRSHPLAGGYTF. Full variable domain (outside the CDR3, taken from reference TRBV18 and TRBJ1-2): NAGVMQNPRHLVRRRGQEARLRCSPMKGHSHVYWYRQLPEEGLKFMVYLQKENIIDESGMPKERFSAEFPKEGPSILRIQQVVRGDSAAYFCASSPRSHPLAGGYTFGSGTRLTVV.